Below are 26 T cell receptor beta chains sequenced from a single sample in a study of cytomegalovirus exposure and HLA in healthy donors. The PCR used 60 Vbeta and 13 Jbeta primers. Assay used: immunoSEQ multiplex PCR; TCRdb lists only in-frame clones, some missing. The sample records 120,000 to 150,000 clones, 65% to 85% being singletons. The sequenced sample was PBMCs. These receptors were obtained from a woman between 40 and 50 years old in good health and CMV-seropositive.

This rearrangement joins TRBV28 to TRBJ1-4; the D gene is possibly TRBD1 (5 bases). Germline V CDR1 and CDR2: MDHEN, SYDVKM. This CDR3 contains 15 residues. V was cut by 5 bases and J by 7 bases, with 17 bases left in between. The CDR3 spells CASSPIGGKAEKLFF. CDR3 DNA: TGTGCCAGCAGTCCCATCGGGGGTAAGGCTGAAAAACTGTTTTTT. Drawing the rest from reference TRBV28 and TRBJ1-4, the complete variable domain is DVKVTQSSRYLVKRTGEKVFLECVQDMDHENMFWYRQDPGLGLRLIYFSYDVKMKEKGDIPEGYSVSREKKERFSLILESASTNQTSMYLCASSPIGGKAEKLFFGSGTQLSVL.

The chain combines TRBV2 with TRBJ1-6; no reliable D call. The CDR3 has 14 residues. Trimming took off 1 base at V and 9 bases at J, with 10 bases between the two ends. Germline V CDR1 and CDR2: SNHLY, FYNNEI. CDR3 sequence: CASSEGPPSSPLHF. CDR3 DNA: TGTGCCAGCAGTGAAGGCCCCCCGAGTTCACCCCTCCACTTT.

The chain links TRBV2 to TRBJ2-3, with D perhaps TRBD2 (6 bases). The germline gives CDR1 SNHLY, CDR2 FYNNEI. Trimming took 6 bases from V and 0 from J, leaving 13 bases between them. This CDR3 region has 15 residues. In DNA, the CDR3 is TGTGCCAGCAGGTACGGGGGTACTAGCACAGATACGCAGTATTTT. Its protein product is CASRYGGTSTDTQYF.

This clone has only one observation. This chain connects TRBV7-9 to TRBJ1-1; 7 bases align to TRBD1. J gave up 10 bases and V 5 bases, and 10 bases lay outside the gene matches. There are 13 residues in the CDR3. Germline-derived CDR1 and CDR2 are SEHNR and FQNEAQ (reference sequence). CDR3 amino acids: CASSLQTGSGAFF. CDR3 nucleotides: TGTGCCAGCAGCCTCCAGACAGGGTCTGGAGCTTTCTTT.

The chain is built from TRBV7-2 and TRBJ2-3; possibly TRBD2 for D (6 bases). The CDR3 sequence is 12 residues long. The germline V gene encodes CDR1 SGHTA and CDR2 FQGNSA. The V and J ends lost 5 bases and 15 bases respectively, with 18 bases between them. The CDR3 region is CASSPQTRARYF. CDR3 DNA: TGTGCCAGCAGCCCCCAGACTAGGGCACGCTATTTT.

V and J are TRBV28 and TRBJ1-3; no firm D call. This CDR3 is 16 amino acids long. V dropped 3 bases and J dropped 8 bases, with 20 bases sitting between them. Germline CDR1 reads MDHEN; CDR2 reads SYDVKM. This CDR3 reads CASSFHLGELEYTIYF. CDR3 sequence (DNA): TGTGCCAGCAGTTTTCATTTGGGAGAGTTGGAATACACCATATATTTT.

V and J are TRBV5-1 and TRBJ2-7; 7 bases align to TRBD1. The CDR3 is 14 amino acids. After removal of 3 bases from V and 0 bases from J, the junction contained 3 bases not matched to a gene. Germline values: CDR1 SGHRS, CDR2 YFSETQ. CDR3 nucleotide sequence: TGCGCCAGCAGCTCGACAGGGTCCTCCTACGAGCAGTACTTC. Protein: CASSSTGSSYEQYF.

The rearrangement joins TRBV6-1 to TRBJ2-1; TRBD1 aligns across 9 bases. The CDR3 totals 15 residues. Germline V gene lookup returns CDR1 MNHNS and CDR2 SASEGT. The ends lost 4 bases at V and 1 base at J; junction bases unmatched: 2. CDR3 sequence: CASSAGQGSYNEQFF. CDR3 in DNA: TGTGCCAGCAGTGCCGGACAGGGGTCCTACAATGAGCAGTTCTTC.

The chain combines TRBV6-5 with TRBJ1-1; D gene ambiguous. Trimming cost V 6 bases and J 1 base, with 3 bases left between them. CDR3 length: 11 residues. CDR1 is MNHEY, CDR2 SVGAGI, per germline. For the CDR3, the DNA is TGTGCCAGCAGCAAGAACACTGAAGCTTTCTTT. It yields the protein CASSKNTEAFF.

The rearrangement joins TRBV6-1 to TRBJ1-6; 8 nucleotides match TRBD1. CDR1 MNHNS and CDR2 SASEGT come from the germline V gene. The CDR3 runs 16 residues. V was pared by 4 bases and J by 6 bases, with 8 bases of the junction left unmatched. CDR3 sequence: CASSGLQGAINSPLHF. The CDR3 DNA follows: TGTGCCAGCAGTGGTCTGCAGGGGGCCATTAATTCACCCCTCCACTTT.

This clone showed up just a few times. The sample holds other DNA sequences that translate to the same CDR3. The CDR3 nucleotides are TGCGCCAGCAGTTTCGACAGAAACACTGAAGCTTTCTTT. It is translated as CASSFDRNTEAFF. The chain recombines TRBV5-1 with TRBJ1-1; possible D gene TRBD1, 5 bases. Germline V gives CDR1 SGHRS, CDR2 YFSETQ. The V end lost 5 bases, the J end lost 2 bases, and 10 bases lay between the germline ends. This CDR3 region has 13 residues.

Worth noting for this clone: A junction boundary mismatches the germline segment, possibly from a read error. V usage is TRBV7-9 and J usage is TRBJ2-7; the D is unclear. Germline CDR1 and CDR2: SEHNR and FQNEAQ (reference sequence). This CDR3 contains 13 residues. CDR3 DNA sequence: TGTTCCAGCAGCTTACGGTGGAGTTACGAGCAGTACTTC. The encoded protein is CSSSLRWSYEQYF.

The gene calls are TRBV10-3 and TRBJ1-1, with D possibly TRBD1 on 5 matching bases. This CDR3 spans 14 amino acids. Germline assignment: CDR1 ENHRY and CDR2 SYGVKD. Trimming took off 11 bases at V and 0 bases at J, with 16 bases between the two ends. CDR3 region: CAHSVGGMNTEAFF. CDR3 coding DNA: TGTGCCCACTCGGTGGGGGGGATGAACACTGAAGCTTTCTTT.

The sample holds one count of this clone. This rearrangement joins TRBV28 to TRBJ1-2, with a weak D call TRBD1 (5 bases). Germline CDR1 reads MDHEN; CDR2 reads SYDVKM. Trimming shortened V by 1 base and J by 7 bases, and 13 bases separated the two germline ends. The CDR3 is 14 amino acids. The CDR3 DNA reads TGTGCCAGCAGTTTATCGCGGGGCTTGGGTGGCTACACCTTC. The encoded protein is CASSLSRGLGGYTF.

The chain recombines TRBV7-7 with TRBJ2-1; tentatively, D is TRBD1 (5 bases). The V and J ends lost 5 bases and 4 bases respectively, with 9 bases between them. Germline values: CDR1 SSHAT, CDR2 FNYEAQ (reference sequence). CDR3 length: 13 residues. The CDR3 DNA reads TGTGCCAGCAGCCCGACAGTTTACAATGAGCAGTTCTTC. Protein: CASSPTVYNEQFF.

The J gene is TRBJ1-1, the V gene TRBV19; TRBD1 matches at 10 bases. The CDR3 consists of 17 residues. Germline V CDR1 and CDR2: LNHDA, SQIVND (reference sequence). V trimming: 5 bases; J trimming: 1 base; junction bases outside the gene matches: 10. The CDR3 here is CASSRTGGYIRNTEAFF. CDR3 nucleotide sequence: TGTGCCAGTAGTCGGACAGGGGGTTATATTAGGAACACTGAAGCTTTCTTT.

The chain recombines TRBV2 with TRBJ1-4, with a possible D match to TRBD1 (6 bases). V shed 4 bases and J shed 0 bases, with 9 bases lying between them. In germline, CDR1 is SNHLY, CDR2 FYNNEI. There are 15 residues in the CDR3. DNA for the CDR3: TGTGCCAGCAGTGTTTACAGGGCAACTAATGAAAAACTGTTTTTT. Translating it yields CASSVYRATNEKLFF.

The chain uses TRBV5-6 and TRBJ2-7; 9 nucleotides match TRBD1. The V gene's germline CDR1 is SGHDT and CDR2 YYEEEE. The trim removed 6 bases at V and 1 base at J, leaving 5 bases unmatched. The CDR3 sequence is 14 residues long. The CDR3 loop reads CASTRGQGSYEQYF. The DNA for the CDR3 is TGTGCCAGCACCCGGGGACAGGGTTCCTACGAGCAGTACTTC.

The rearrangement links TRBV6-5 to TRBJ2-3, with TRBD1 as a possible D gene (6 bases). The length of the CDR3 is 15 residues. Trimming took off 2 bases at V and 0 bases at J, with 9 bases between the two ends. Germline V gene lookup returns CDR1 MNHEY and CDR2 SVGAGI. DNA for the CDR3: TGTGCCAGCAGTTACGGACAGCCGAGCACAGATACGCAGTATTTT. It translates to CASSYGQPSTDTQYF.

The chain links TRBV6-5 to TRBJ2-7, with 12 nucleotides matching TRBD2. Germline lookup yields CDR1 MNHEY and CDR2 SVGAGI. V shed 5 bases and J 5 bases; nucleotides not matched to a gene: 4. This CDR3 is built from 14 residues. DNA for the CDR3: TGTGCCAGCAGTCGACTAGCGGGGGTGGACGAGCAGTACTTC. Protein product: CASSRLAGVDEQYF.

This clone was observed a single time. V is TRBV5-1 and J is TRBJ1-4; 10 bases are a match to TRBD1. V shed 1 base and J 1 base; nucleotides not matched to a gene: 4. The CDR3 length is 17 residues. CDR1 is SGHRS, CDR2 YFSETQ, per germline. This chain's CDR3 is CASSLTGQGLTNEKLFF. As DNA, the CDR3 is TGCGCCAGCAGCTTGACGGGACAGGGGTTAACTAATGAAAAACTGTTTTTT.

V gene TRBV27 combines with J gene TRBJ1-1; TRBD1 matches 7 bases. The CDR3 totals 15 residues. Germline V gene data show CDR1 as MNHEY and CDR2 as SMNVEV (reference sequence). Germline trimming cut 4 bases from V and 4 bases from J; bases unmatched to any gene: 9. The CDR3 DNA reads as TGTGCCAGCAGTTCCCCCGGACAGGCGGCCACTGAAGCTTTCTTT. This encodes CASSSPGQAATEAFF.

This chain joins TRBV2 and TRBJ1-2; no firm D call. The germline V gene encodes CDR1 SNHLY and CDR2 FYNNEI. V was cut by 8 bases and J by 0 bases, with 10 bases left in between. This CDR3 region has 13 residues. CDR3 sequence reads: CASVAEANYGYTF. The CDR3 bases are TGTGCCAGCGTAGCGGAGGCTAACTATGGCTACACCTTC.

This rearrangement joins TRBV9 to TRBJ1-3, with 10 bases that match TRBD1. The CDR3 loop spans 14 amino acids. Germline trimming cut 3 bases from V and 4 bases from J; bases unmatched to any gene: 1. Per germline, CDR1 SGDLS and CDR2 YYNGEE. This CDR3 reads CASSAGQGGNTIYF. The CDR3 DNA follows: TGTGCCAGCAGCGCGGGACAGGGGGGAAACACCATATATTTT.

With respect to this clone: Distinct nucleotide sequences in the sample also encode this CDR3. The J gene is TRBJ2-1, the V gene TRBV7-9; 13 bases are shared with TRBD2. This CDR3 has 15 residues. Trimming at V came to 5 bases and at J to 10 bases, leaving 8 bases not matched to a gene. Germline V gene data show CDR1 as SEHNR and CDR2 as FQNEAQ (reference sequence). The CDR3 reads CASSTTSGGVREQFF. As DNA, the CDR3 is TGTGCCAGCAGCACAACTAGCGGGGGGGTGCGCGAGCAGTTCTTC. Using reference TRBV7-9 and TRBJ2-1 for the parts outside the CDR3, the full variable domain is DTGVSQNPRHKITKRGQNVTFRCDPISEHNRLYWYRQTLGQGPEFLTYFQNEAQLEKSRLLSDRFSAERPKGSFSTLEIQRTEQGDSAMYLCASSTTSGGVREQFFGPGTRLTVL.

The gene calls are TRBV19 and TRBJ2-5; a possible D gene is TRBD1 (6 bases). Trimming took off 3 bases at V and 5 bases at J, with 10 bases between the two ends. CDR3 length: 13 amino acids. Germline V CDR1 and CDR2: LNHDA, SQIVND (reference sequence). DNA of the CDR3: TGTGCCAGTAGTATGCGACAGGTTGAGACCCAGTACTTC. Its translation: CASSMRQVETQYF.